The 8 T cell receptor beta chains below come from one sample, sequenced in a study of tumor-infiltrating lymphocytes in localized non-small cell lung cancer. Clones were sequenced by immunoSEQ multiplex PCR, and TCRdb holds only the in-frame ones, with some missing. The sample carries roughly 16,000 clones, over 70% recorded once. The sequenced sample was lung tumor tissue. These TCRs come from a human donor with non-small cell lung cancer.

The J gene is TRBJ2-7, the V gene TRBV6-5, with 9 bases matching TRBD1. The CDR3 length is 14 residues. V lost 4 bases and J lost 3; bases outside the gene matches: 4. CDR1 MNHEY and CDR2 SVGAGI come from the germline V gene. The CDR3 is CASSWGQGDYEQYF. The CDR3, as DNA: TGTGCCAGCAGTTGGGGACAGGGTGACTACGAGCAGTACTTC.

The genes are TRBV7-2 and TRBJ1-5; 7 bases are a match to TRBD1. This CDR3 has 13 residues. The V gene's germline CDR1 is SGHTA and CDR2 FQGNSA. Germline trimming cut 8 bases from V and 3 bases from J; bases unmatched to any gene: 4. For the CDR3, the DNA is TGTGCCAGCGGGACAGCCCTCAATCAGCCCCAGCATTTT. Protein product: CASGTALNQPQHF. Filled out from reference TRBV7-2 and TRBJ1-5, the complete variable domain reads GAGVSQSPSNKVTEKGKDVELRCDPISGHTALYWYRQSLGQGLEFLIYFQGNSAPDKSGLPSDRFSAERTGGSVSTLTIQRTQQEDSAVYLCASGTALNQPQHFGDGTRLSIL.

Here the CDR3 reads CASSLGDSSSNQPQHF. CDR3 DNA sequence: TGCGCCAGCAGCTTGGGCGACAGTTCAAGCAATCAGCCCCAGCATTTT. This chain joins TRBV5-1 and TRBJ1-5; D might be TRBD1 (5 bases). V lost 0 bases and J 1 base, leaving 11 bases between the germline ends. The CDR3 runs to 16 residues. Germline V gives CDR1 SGHRS, CDR2 YFSETQ.

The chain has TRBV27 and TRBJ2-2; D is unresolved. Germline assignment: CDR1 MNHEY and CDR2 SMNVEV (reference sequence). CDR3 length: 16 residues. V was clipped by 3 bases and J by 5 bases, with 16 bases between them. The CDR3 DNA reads TGTGCCAGCAGTTTCTGGAGATCGGTAGGGACCGGGGAGCTGTTTTTT. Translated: CASSFWRSVGTGELFF.

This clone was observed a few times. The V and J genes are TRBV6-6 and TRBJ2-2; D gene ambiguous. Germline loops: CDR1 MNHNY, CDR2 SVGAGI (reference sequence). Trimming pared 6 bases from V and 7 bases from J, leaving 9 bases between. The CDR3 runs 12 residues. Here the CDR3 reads CASSPMNGELFF. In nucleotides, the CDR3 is TGTGCCAGCAGCCCCATGAACGGGGAGCTGTTTTTT.

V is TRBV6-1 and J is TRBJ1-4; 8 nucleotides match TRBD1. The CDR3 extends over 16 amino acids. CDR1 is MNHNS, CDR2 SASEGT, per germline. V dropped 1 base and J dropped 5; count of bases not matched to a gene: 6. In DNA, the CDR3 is TGTGCCAGCAGTGAAGGACCGACAGGGGAGAATGAAAAACTGTTTTTT. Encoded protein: CASSEGPTGENEKLFF.

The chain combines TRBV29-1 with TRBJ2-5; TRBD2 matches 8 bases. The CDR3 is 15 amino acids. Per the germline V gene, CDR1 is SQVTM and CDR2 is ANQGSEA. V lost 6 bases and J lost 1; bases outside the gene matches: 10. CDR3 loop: CSVVPNGGAQETQYF. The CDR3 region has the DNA TGCAGCGTAGTCCCCAACGGGGGGGCCCAAGAGACCCAGTACTTC.

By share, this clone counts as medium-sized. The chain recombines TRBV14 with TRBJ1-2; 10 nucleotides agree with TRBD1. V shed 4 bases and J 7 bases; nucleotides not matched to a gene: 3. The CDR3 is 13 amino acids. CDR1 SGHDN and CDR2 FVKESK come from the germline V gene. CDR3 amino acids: CASSPGTGVGYTF. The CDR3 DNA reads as TGTGCCAGCAGCCCCGGGACAGGGGTTGGCTACACCTTC.